Following are 10 T cell receptor beta chains from one sample sequenced in a study of blood T cells in healthy people across ages. Primers used in a second PCR of about 6 to 12 cycles were a sample-barcoded 5' primer and a J-beta primer mix. Via MiXCR, TCRdb re-called the 5' RACE reads, giving one row per CDR3 protein. This sample has more than 700,000 distinct CDR3 sequences, with about 53% found just once. Sequencing was carried out using blood. These receptor sequences come from a man older than 75 in good health.

This chain uses TRBV7-3 with TRBJ2-3; D is tentatively TRBD1 or TRBD2 (5 bases each). Per the germline V gene, CDR1 is SGHTA and CDR2 is FQGTGA. V was cut by 8 bases and J by 7 bases, with 10 bases left in between. This CDR3 is 11 amino acids long. CDR3 in amino acids: CASSTGHTQYF. The CDR3 DNA reads TGTGCCAGCTCTACGGGACATACGCAGTATTTT.

This clonotype occurred a few times. The J gene is TRBJ1-2, the V gene TRBV10-3; D uncertain. Trimming took 4 bases from V and 4 from J, leaving 10 bases between them. Germline CDR1 reads ENHRY; CDR2 reads SYGVKD. The CDR3 sequence is 13 residues long. The CDR3 sequence: CAISADGSYGYTF. In nucleotides, the CDR3 is TGTGCCATCAGTGCGGACGGATCCTATGGCTACACCTTC.

The genes are TRBV6-1 and TRBJ2-7; 13 bases are shared with TRBD2. Germline lookup yields CDR1 MNHNS and CDR2 SASEGT. This CDR3 contains 18 residues. V lost 6 bases and J lost 5; bases outside the gene matches: 16. CDR3 protein: CASSKGRRTSGRIDEQYF. CDR3 in DNA: TGTGCCAGCAGCAAGGGGCGAAGGACTAGCGGGAGAATCGACGAGCAGTACTTC.

This clonotype appeared once. The gene calls are TRBV12-3 or TRBV12-4 and TRBJ1-5, with a tentative D call TRBD1 (5 bases). Trimming pared 6 bases from V and 8 bases from J, leaving 17 bases between. This CDR3 is built from 14 residues. CDR3 in DNA: TGTGCCAGCAGCTGGGGCGGGGTAGCAGAGCCCCAGCATTTT. Its translation is CASSWGGVAEPQHF.

This clonotype was seen only once. The chain has TRBV7-2 and TRBJ2-1, with 8 positions matching TRBD1. TRBJ2-7 matches the DNA end more closely, so the J call is doubtful. The length of the CDR3 is 14 residues. Germline assignment: CDR1 SGHTA and CDR2 FQGNSA. CDR3 nucleotides: TGTGCCAGCAGCTTACAGGGGGCCTACAATGAGCAGTACTTC. Translation: CASSLQGAYNEQYF.

This clonotype was detected a few times. The rearrangement joins TRBV6-5 to TRBJ2-7, with 7 bases identical to TRBD2. Unmatched junction bases numbered 5, after V lost 6 bases and J lost 0 bases. CDR1 is MNHEY, CDR2 SVGAGI, per germline. This CDR3 spans 14 amino acids. The CDR3 bases are TGTGCCAGCAGGAAACTAGCGACCTCCTACGAGCAGTACTTC. Translation: CASRKLATSYEQYF.

The chain joins TRBV9 to TRBJ2-5, with unresolved D. This CDR3 has 15 residues. Trimming left V 2 bases short and J 0 bases short, with 11 bases between. Germline values: CDR1 SGDLS, CDR2 YYNGEE. The CDR3 loop is CASSVWAGDQETQYF. Written as DNA, the CDR3 is TGTGCCAGCAGCGTGTGGGCAGGCGACCAAGAGACCCAGTACTTC. The variable domain in full, completed from reference TRBV9 and TRBJ2-5, reads DSGVTQTPKHLITATGQRVTLRCSPRSGDLSVYWYQQSLDQGLQFLIQYYNGEERAKGNILERFSAQQFPDLHSELNLSSLELGDSALYFCASSVWAGDQETQYFGPGTRLLVL.

The chain carries TRBV9 and TRBJ2-5; 10 bases agree with TRBD2. The germline V gene encodes CDR1 SGDLS and CDR2 YYNGEE. J lost 4 bases, V lost 3 bases, and 6 bases had no gene match. The CDR3 is 15 residues long. The CDR3 bases are TGTGCCAGCAGCGCGCCTTGGACTAGCGGAGAGACCCAGTACTTC. Its protein is CASSAPWTSGETQYF.

The chain couples TRBV29-1 to TRBJ2-1; 7 nucleotides match TRBD1. CDR3 length equals 13 residues. V lost 7 bases, J lost 5 bases, and 8 bases stayed unmatched. Germline V gene data show CDR1 as SQVTM and CDR2 as ANQGSEA. The CDR3 DNA reads as TGCAGCGCTACCGACAGGGTTGACAATGAGCAGTTCTTC. Protein product: CSATDRVDNEQFF.

This clonotype was found a few times. The V call is TRBV6-6, the J call TRBJ1-2, with TRBD1 identical over 7 bases. The CDR3 consists of 13 residues. Germline-derived CDR1 and CDR2 are MNHNY and SVGAGI (reference sequence). The ends lost 10 bases at V and 6 bases at J; junction bases unmatched: 11. DNA for the CDR3: TGTGCCACCCAGCGAAGGACAGGAAATGGCTACACCTTC. This translates into CATQRRTGNGYTF.